This TCR beta chain appears in the sequencing data of a study of blood T cell repertoires in COVID-19. Across the whole study: PBMCs, B-cell-depleted T cells, or T cells were the source of the cDNA or gDNA that made up the material.

The participants were between about 18 and 90 years old and came from roughly 25 US areas. V gave up 6 bases and J gave up 5 bases, with 22 bases separating them. Germline CDR1 MNHEY, CDR2 SMNVEV (reference sequence). The CDR3 has 16 residues. The data were produced by immunoSEQ multiplex PCR, yet TCRdb's version contains in-frame clones alone and is incomplete. The profile shows about 400,000 clones, 89% of them singletons. This receptor was taken from a woman aged 30 to 39 who had recovered from COVID-19. Sequenced: PBMCs or T cells enriched from blood (not recorded which). The chain couples TRBV27 to TRBJ1-1; D is possibly TRBD1 (5 bases). The chain's CDR3 is CASRNRGPGDQTEAFF. In DNA, the CDR3 is TGTGCCAGCAGGAATAGGGGACCGGGGGATCAGACTGAAGCTTTCTTT.